These 21 T cell receptor beta chains came from one sample sequenced in a study of blood T cell repertoires in COVID-19. Only in-frame clones appear in the TCRdb table, and some are missing; sequencing was by immunoSEQ multiplex PCR. Of approximately 260,000 clones in the sample, approximately 84% were seen once. The sequenced sample consisted of PBMCs or T cells enriched from blood (not recorded which). The receptor source for this set is a woman in her thirties or forties with acute COVID-19.

The rearrangement uses TRBV3-1 (or the pseudogene TRBV3-2) and TRBJ2-3; tentatively, D is TRBD1 (5 bases). The CDR3 extends over 15 amino acids. Trimming shortened V by 4 bases and J by 1 base, and 12 bases separated the two germline ends. The germline CDR1 and CDR2 sequences are LGHDT and YNNKEL (reference sequence). This CDR3 is CASSPTLGRTDTQYF. CDR3 nucleotide sequence: TGTGCCAGCAGCCCGACCTTGGGGCGCACAGATACGCAGTATTTT.

This clone showed up just once. The V gene is TRBV6-6, the J gene TRBJ2-1; 8 nucleotides agree with TRBD1. The V gene end was trimmed by 6 bases and the J gene end by 4 bases; junction bases not matched to a gene: 5. CDR1 MNHNY and CDR2 SVGAGI come from the germline V gene (reference sequence). This CDR3 contains 14 residues. The CDR3 DNA reads as TGTGCCAGCAGGACGGGACAGGATTACAATGAGCAGTTCTTC. Translating it yields CASRTGQDYNEQFF.

This chain's CDR3 is CASSSSAGALNQPQHF. DNA of the CDR3: TGTGCCAGCAGTTCCTCGGCAGGGGCCCTCAATCAGCCCCAGCATTTT. The chain carries TRBV28 and TRBJ1-5; D perhaps matches TRBD1 (6 bases). Deletions cut 4 bases from V and 3 bases from J, with 16 bases between. Germline-derived CDR1 and CDR2 are MDHEN and SYDVKM. The CDR3 covers 16 residues.

The genes are TRBV29-1 and TRBJ2-3; D is unclear. This CDR3 has 13 residues. The V gene lost 7 bases and the J gene lost 2 bases, with 13 bases spanning the gap. Per germline, CDR1 SQVTM and CDR2 ANQGSEA. CDR3 nucleotide sequence: TGCAGCGCCCAACAGTTACTCACAGATACGCAGTATTTT. This translates into CSAQQLLTDTQYF.

This chain links TRBV19 with TRBJ1-1; 10 bases are a match to TRBD1. Germline loops: CDR1 LNHDA, CDR2 SQIVND (reference sequence). V trimming: 4 bases; J trimming: 10 bases; junction bases outside the gene matches: 6. This CDR3 spans 13 amino acids. CDR3 loop: CASSTGTGVGAFF. CDR3 in DNA: TGTGCCAGTAGTACCGGGACAGGGGTAGGAGCTTTCTTT. Complete variable domain (other parts from reference TRBV19 and TRBJ1-1): DGGITQSPKYLFRKEGQNVTLSCEQNLNHDAMYWYRQDPGQGLRLIYYSQIVNDFQKGDIAEGYSVSREKKESFPLTVTSAQKNPTAFYLCASSTGTGVGAFFGQGTRLTVV.

The DNA of the CDR3 is TGCGCCAGCAGCTTGGAGGGAGCGGGAGTAAGATACGAGCAGTACTTC. Residues: CASSLEGAGVRYEQYF. The chain joins TRBV5-1 to TRBJ2-7, with 8 bases that match TRBD2. The CDR3 spans 16 residues. CDR1 SGHRS and CDR2 YFSETQ come from the germline V gene. Trimming cost V 0 bases and J 4 bases; bases outside gene matches: 9.

This chain uses TRBV3-1 (or the pseudogene TRBV3-2) with TRBJ2-5, with 8 bases identical to TRBD2. The germline gives CDR1 LGHDT, CDR2 YNNKEL (reference sequence). V was clipped by 4 bases and J by 6 bases; unmatched bases: 10. The CDR3 is made up of 15 amino acids. CDR3 in amino acids: CASSPPGGGKQTQYF. CDR3 coding DNA: TGTGCCAGCAGCCCTCCGGGAGGGGGGAAGCAGACCCAGTACTTC.

The chain carries TRBV5-6 and TRBJ1-1, with TRBD1 matching 7 bases. V was pared by 4 bases and J by 0 bases, with 9 bases of the junction left unmatched. The germline V gene has CDR1 SGHDT and CDR2 YYEEEE. This CDR3 region has 16 residues. The CDR3, as DNA: TGTGCCAGCAGCATACTGACAGGGCGCATGAACACTGAAGCTTTCTTT. Its translation is CASSILTGRMNTEAFF.

The chain recombines TRBV5-4 with TRBJ1-2; D perhaps matches TRBD1 (6 bases). This CDR3 spans 15 amino acids. Germline V CDR1 and CDR2: SGHNT, YYREEE (reference sequence). The V end was cut by 0 bases, the J end by 6 bases, with 15 bases between. Here the CDR3 DNA reads TGTGCCAGCAGCTTGGCCGTACAGGGAGGGGATGGCTACACCTTC. Protein sequence: CASSLAVQGGDGYTF. Supplemented by reference TRBV5-4 and TRBJ1-2, the full variable domain reads ETGVTQSPTHLIKTRGQQVTLRCSSQSGHNTVSWYQQALGQGPQFIFQYYREEENGRGNFPPRFSGLQFPNYSSELNVNALELDDSALYLCASSLAVQGGDGYTFGSGTRLTVV.

This sequence joins TRBV10-3 and TRBJ1-2; 7 bases align to TRBD1. After removal of 3 bases from V and 1 base from J, the junction contained 11 bases not matched to a gene. Germline-derived CDR1 and CDR2 are ENHRY and SYGVKD. CDR3 length: 17 residues. CDR3 protein: CAISDPRPGQINYGYTF. The CDR3 DNA reads TGTGCCATCAGTGACCCCCGTCCGGGACAGATTAACTATGGCTACACCTTC.

The chain couples TRBV7-9 to TRBJ1-5; TRBD1 matches at 10 bases. V gave up 3 bases and J gave up 3 bases; unmatched junction bases: 8. Germline-derived CDR1 and CDR2 are SEHNR and FQNEAQ (reference sequence). The CDR3 has 17 amino acids. The DNA of the CDR3 is TGTGCCAGCAGCTTTGCGGCGGGGACAGGGGACAATCAGCCCCAGCATTTT. Its translation is CASSFAAGTGDNQPQHF.

The table lists this clone with a few counts. The V gene is TRBV5-6, the J gene TRBJ2-7, with 7 bases matching TRBD2. This CDR3 contains 16 residues. V was pared by 1 base and J by 2 bases, with 9 bases of the junction left unmatched. Germline V gives CDR1 SGHDT, CDR2 YYEEEE. CDR3 residues: CASSLWASGKPYEQYF. The CDR3 DNA reads TGTGCCAGCAGCTTGTGGGCTAGCGGAAAGCCCTACGAGCAGTACTTC.

This clone came up once. The chain recombines TRBV10-1 with TRBJ1-1, with D unresolved. The germline gives CDR1 WNHNN, CDR2 SYGVQD (reference sequence). The V end was cut by 6 bases, the J end by 3 bases, with 11 bases between. The CDR3 is made up of 13 amino acids. CDR3 region: CASRPPQYTEAFF. CDR3 nucleotides: TGCGCCAGCAGGCCACCCCAGTACACTGAAGCTTTCTTT.

This sequence joins TRBV3-1 (or the pseudogene TRBV3-2) and TRBJ1-3; no clear D gene. Per germline, CDR1 LGHDT and CDR2 YNNKEL (reference sequence). The germline V and J ends were trimmed by 10 bases and 0 bases, with 7 bases remaining between them. This CDR3 spans 12 amino acids. DNA of the CDR3: TGTGCCACCGCGGACTCTGGAAACACCATATATTTT. This sequence encodes CATADSGNTIYF.

The chain uses TRBV24-1 and TRBJ2-1; TRBD2 aligns across 11 bases. Trimming took 4 bases from V and 6 from J; bases not matched to a gene: 4. CDR1 is KGHDR, CDR2 SFDVKD, per germline. The CDR3 contains 15 residues. This chain's CDR3 is CATSEDTSGGNEQFF. CDR3 coding DNA: TGTGCCACCAGTGAGGATACTAGCGGGGGCAATGAGCAGTTCTTC.

The V call is TRBV28, the J call TRBJ2-7; TRBD2 agrees at 9 bases. In germline, CDR1 is MDHEN, CDR2 SYDVKM. With V trimmed by 6 bases and J by 5 bases, 2 bases remained unmatched. The CDR3 has 12 residues. The CDR3 DNA is TGTGCCAGCAGGTTAGCGGGAGACGAGCAGTACTTC. Protein: CASRLAGDEQYF. Together with reference TRBV28 and TRBJ2-7, the CDR3 gives the full variable domain: DVKVTQSSRYLVKRTGEKVFLECVQDMDHENMFWYRQDPGLGLRLIYFSYDVKMKEKGDIPEGYSVSREKKERFSLILESASTNQTSMYLCASRLAGDEQYFGPGTRLTVT.

The chain uses TRBV24-1 and TRBJ2-4, with 7 nucleotides matching TRBD1. The CDR3 contains 14 residues. The trim removed 8 bases at V and 4 bases at J, leaving 7 bases unmatched. CDR1 is KGHDR, CDR2 SFDVKD, per germline. In nucleotides, the CDR3 is TGTGCCACCAAGGAAGAGACAGGGAAAAACATTCAGTACTTC. As protein: CATKEETGKNIQYF.

The genes are TRBV7-6 and TRBJ2-5; 8 bases line up with TRBD2. The CDR3 runs to 16 residues. With 6 bases clipped from V and 3 bases from J, the junction kept 12 bases outside the gene matches. Germline V lookup: CDR1 SGHVS, CDR2 FNYEAQ. In DNA form, the CDR3 reads TGTGCCAGCAGTCGAGCCGGGGGGGGAGGAAAAGAGACCCAGTACTTC. Protein: CASSRAGGGGKETQYF.

V gene TRBV18 combines with J gene TRBJ1-5, with 8 positions matching TRBD1. CDR3 length: 14 residues. CDR1 and CDR2 from the germline V gene are KGHSH and LQKENI. Losses at the gene ends were 3 bases for V and 4 bases for J; bases not matched to a gene: 2. CDR3: CASSPGQVNQPQHF. The CDR3 DNA sequence: TGTGCCAGCTCACCGGGACAGGTTAATCAGCCCCAGCATTTT.

The chain is built from TRBV2 and TRBJ1-1; D is unclear. The germline V and J ends were trimmed by 6 bases and 2 bases, with 13 bases remaining between them. Germline V gene data show CDR1 as SNHLY and CDR2 as FYNNEI. This CDR3 comprises 14 residues. The CDR3 loop reads CASSREVANTEAFF. Written as DNA, the CDR3 is TGTGCCAGCAGCCGGGAAGTAGCAAACACTGAAGCTTTCTTT.

Regarding this clone: Mismatch with germline at one junction end may stem from a read error. This chain connects TRBV23-1 to TRBJ1-2, with D uncertain. TRBV23-1 is an ORF, with its function uncertain. The CDR3 loop spans 13 amino acids. Here the CDR3 reads CASSHPDYYGYTF. CDR3 DNA sequence: TGCGCCAGCAGTCATCCGGATTACTACGGCTACACCTTC.